The clone carrying this T cell receptor (beta chain) was counted a few times. Its antigen is still unknown. The record originates from a study of identical twins. MiXCR, applied by TCRdb to the 5' RACE reads, yields one record per CDR3 protein. This table has about 550,000 distinct CDR3 sequences, about a fifth appearing once. Findings of the study overall: Possibly, invariant MAIT and iNKT cells partly confounded zero-insertion analyses. Sequences that were out-of-frame, alpha and twin-shared displayed an excess of low generation probability.

These data were also filed under a second study, of yellow fever vaccine responses in identical twins.

The clonotype was recovered from a woman aged 18 to 35 in good health. Sequencing input: CD4+ T cells sorted from blood.

For the CDR3, the DNA is TGCGCCAGCAGCTTCCTAGCGGGAGGCTCCTACGAGCAGTACTTC. Residues: CASSFLAGGSYEQYF. The chain recombines TRBV5-1 with TRBJ2-7, with 11 bases identical to TRBD2. Germline-derived CDR1 and CDR2 are SGHRS and YFSETQ. The trim removed 2 bases at V and 0 bases at J, leaving 1 base unmatched. The CDR3 has 15 residues. Combining the CDR3 with reference TRBV5-1 and TRBJ2-7 gives the whole variable domain KAGVTQTPRYLIKTRGQQVTLSCSPISGHRSVSWYQQTPGQGLQFLFEYFSETQRNKGNFPGRFSGRQFSNSRSEMNVSTLELGDSALYLCASSFLAGGSYEQYFGPGTRLTVT.